A selection of T cell receptor beta chains follows, all from one sample in a study of T cell repertoires in cytomegalovirus infection. TCRdb reprocessed the reads via MiXCR and lists one record per CDR3 protein. The sample lists about 210,000 distinct CDR3 sequences, under 8.5% occurring once. The sequenced sample was PBMCs. All receptors come from a human donor in good health (CMV status not recorded). Some clones in this sample may be carry-over from other donors' samples. The CDR3 runs from the conserved cysteine through the conserved F or W. The order of the fields is J gene, V gene, clone size, D gene, CDR3 DNA, CDR3 protein. D genes are given only for firm matches. A row's size may be missing; if present it is once, few, many or a size class.

>TRBJ2-3|TRBV7-9|many|TRBD1
TGTGCCAGCACCTTGGACAGGGGGCGTCCAGATACGCAGTATTTT
CASTLDRGRPDTQYF
>TRBJ1-1|TRBV10-3|many|TRBD1
TGTGCCATCAGTGAGTCTCCCGGGACAGGGGTTGAAGCTTTCTTT
CAISESPGTGVEAFF
>TRBJ2-1|TRBV28|many|TRBD1
TGTGCCAGTGGGCTCCTGGGACAGTTTAATGAGCAGTTCTTC
CASGLLGQFNEQFF
>TRBJ2-1|TRBV27|many|.
TGTGCCAGCATCCCCGACAGCAATGAGCAGTTCTTC
CASIPDSNEQFF
>TRBJ1-2|TRBV4-1|many|.
TGCGCCAGCAGCCAAACGACTGGGGTCTATGGCTACACCTTC
CASSQTTGVYGYTF
>TRBJ1-2|TRBV28|.|TRBD1
TGTGCCAGCAGTTCTCCGGACAGGACCCACGGTGGCTACACCTTC
CASSSPDRTHGGYTF
>TRBJ1-1|TRBV20-1|few|.
TGCAGTGCTAGAGATCGGGGCAGGGAAGGCACTGAAGCTTTCTTT
CSARDRGREGTEAFF
>TRBJ2-7|TRBV27|many|.
TGTGCCAGCAGTTTATCGAGCAGGGCAAGAGGCGAGCAGTACTTC
CASSLSSRARGEQYF
>TRBJ2-3|TRBV7-9|many|.
TGTGCCAGCAGCTTAGCGCTCTCGGGGTCAACCGTTAAGAGCACAGATACGCAGTATTTT
CASSLALSGSTVKSTDTQYF
>TRBJ2-3|TRBV4-3|.|TRBD2
TGCGCCAGCAGCCAAGAACCGGGACTAGGGGGAGATACGCAGTATTTT
CASSQEPGLGGDTQYF
>TRBJ1-2|TRBV7-2|many|TRBD1
TGTGCCAGCAGCACCCTAGACAGGGGGCGGGACTATGGCTACACCTTC
CASSTLDRGRDYGYTF
>TRBJ1-1|TRBV12-3/TRBV12-4|few|.
TGTGCCAGCAGTTTCGGACAAACCGGGAGGATGAACACTGAAGCTTTCTTT
CASSFGQTGRMNTEAFF
>TRBJ2-2|TRBV10-3|.|.
TGTGCCATCAAAGGGCAGCCTTCGAACACCGGGGAGCTGTTTTTT
CAIKGQPSNTGELFF
>TRBJ1-2|TRBV29-1|.|TRBD1
TGCAGCGTCTCCCGGGACAGCTATGGCTACACCTTC
CSVSRDSYGYTF
>TRBJ1-3|TRBV4-2|many|.
TGTGCCAGCAGCCGGCTCGTCCAGGGTGACACTGGAAACACCATATATTTT
CASSRLVQGDTGNTIYF
>TRBJ1-4|TRBV20-1|many|.
TGCAGTGCTACCGGACTAGACAGTAATGAAAAACTGTTTTTT
CSATGLDSNEKLFF
>TRBJ1-2|TRBV20-1|many|.
TGCAGTGCTTCTCGACCCGAGGGGCTAAACCATGGCTACACCTTC
CSASRPEGLNHGYTF
>TRBJ1-4|TRBV7-3|many|TRBD1
TGTGCCAGCAGCTTAACGGGTCGGGGCGCTGGGACAGAGAATGAAAAACTGTTTTTT
CASSLTGRGAGTENEKLFF
>TRBJ2-3|TRBV7-2|many|.
TGTGCCAGCAGCTTAGCTAGGGGGGCGCAGGGAGATACGCAGTATTTT
CASSLARGAQGDTQYF
>TRBJ2-7|TRBV20-1|many|TRBD2
TGCAGTGCTAGAGATAGCGGGGGGGTTTACGAGCAGTACTTC
CSARDSGGVYEQYF
>TRBJ2-1|TRBV11-3|.|.
TGTGCCAGCAGCTCTGACAGCAATGAGCAGTTCTTC
CASSSDSNEQFF
>TRBJ1-5|TRBV7-6|many|.
TGTGCCAGCAGCTTAGGGACAGATAGCAATCAGCCCCAGCATTTT
CASSLGTDSNQPQHF
>TRBJ2-3|TRBV11-3|many|.
TGTGCCAGCAGCTCATCCAGGGGCGGCGGTACGCAGTATTTT
CASSSSRGGGTQYF
>TRBJ1-6|TRBV19|many|TRBD1
TGTGCCAGTAGTCCTCTAGACAGGGCCAATTCACCCCTCCACTTT
CASSPLDRANSPLHF
>TRBJ1-1|TRBV7-2|many|TRBD1
TGTGCCAGCAGCTCAAGACAGGGACCGAACACTGAAGCTTTCTTT
CASSSRQGPNTEAFF
>TRBJ1-2|TRBV7-9|many|TRBD1
TGTGCCAGCAGCCACCGGGACAGGCTCCTCTATGGCTACACCTTC
CASSHRDRLLYGYTF
>TRBJ1-3|TRBV7-2|many|.
TGTGCCAGCAGCGCGGCAAGGGCAAGCTCTGGAAACACCATATATTTT
CASSAARASSGNTIYF
>TRBJ1-1|TRBV7-2|many|TRBD1
TGTGCCAGCAGCCTAGACAGGGCGTCCACTGAAGCTTTCTTT
CASSLDRASTEAFF
>TRBJ2-5|TRBV11-1|.|TRBD1
TGTGCCAGCAGCCCCGGACAGGACCAAGAGACCCAGTACTTC
CASSPGQDQETQYF
>TRBJ2-1|TRBV6-2/TRBV6-3|many|.
TGTGCCACCCTGTCGCCGAGCTCCTACAATGAGCAGTTCTTC
CATLSPSSYNEQFF
>TRBJ1-2|TRBV29-1|.|TRBD1
TGCAGCGTGGGGACAGGGGGACATGGCTACACCTTC
CSVGTGGHGYTF
>TRBJ1-2|TRBV6-6|many|.
TGTGCCAGCAGTTACTCCGGGCAGCAGGAGTATGGCTACACCTTC
CASSYSGQQEYGYTF
>TRBJ2-1|TRBV29-1|few|.
TGCAGCGTTGAAGATCTTCCAGCGGGCGCCTACAATGAGCAGTTCTTC
CSVEDLPAGAYNEQFF
>TRBJ2-2|TRBV7-9|few|TRBD1
TGTGCCAGCAGCTTTGTAGTCGGGGACAGAGGAGGATCCGGGGAGCTGTTTTTT
CASSFVVGDRGGSGELFF
>TRBJ2-7|TRBV4-1|many|TRBD2
TGTGCCAGCAGCCAAGAACCGTCACAGCGGGGGACTAACGAGCAGTACTTC
CASSQEPSQRGTNEQYF
>TRBJ1-6|TRBV20-1|many|.
TGCAGTGCTAGAACCGGATCTCGGACAAGACCCCTCCACTTT
CSARTGSRTRPLHF
>TRBJ2-2|TRBV28|many|TRBD2
TGTGCCAGCAGGAGCGGGGGTCCTAACACCGGGGAGCTGTTTTTT
CASRSGGPNTGELFF
>TRBJ2-2|TRBV29-1|few|.
TGCAGCGTTGGGGGAGATTACACCGGGGAGCTGTTTTTT
CSVGGDYTGELFF
>TRBJ2-7|TRBV7-2|many|TRBD2
TGTGCCAGCAGCTTAGAGAGGAGTAGCGGGGGGAGCTCCTACGAGCAGTACTTC
CASSLERSSGGSSYEQYF
>TRBJ1-6|TRBV14|many|.
TGTGCCAGCAGCCAAGAGACGGGAAGAGTGAACAGCGCATCACCCCTCCACTTT
CASSQETGRVNSASPLHF